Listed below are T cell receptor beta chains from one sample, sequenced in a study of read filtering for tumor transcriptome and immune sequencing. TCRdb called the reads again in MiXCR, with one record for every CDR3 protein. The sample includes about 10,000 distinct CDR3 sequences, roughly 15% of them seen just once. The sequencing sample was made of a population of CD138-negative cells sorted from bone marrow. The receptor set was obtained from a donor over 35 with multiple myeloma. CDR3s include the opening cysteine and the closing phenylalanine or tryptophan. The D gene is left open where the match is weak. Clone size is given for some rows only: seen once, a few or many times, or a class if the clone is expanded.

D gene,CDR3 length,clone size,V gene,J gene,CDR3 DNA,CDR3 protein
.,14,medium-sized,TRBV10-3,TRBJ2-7,TGTGCCATCAGTGTAATCAGAAACTCCTACGAGCAGTACTTC,CAISVIRNSYEQYF
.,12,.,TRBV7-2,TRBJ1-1,TGTGCCAGCAGAGGGGCAGGGCTCGAAGCTCTCTTT,CASRGAGLEALF
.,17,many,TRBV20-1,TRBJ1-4,TGCAGTGCTAGAGATCCCGCAAGCCTGGACAGTTATGAAAAACTGTTTTTT,CSARDPASLDSYEKLFF
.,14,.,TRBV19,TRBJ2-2,TGTGCCAGTAGTATAGGGAGGGCCGCCGGGGAGCTGTCTTTT,CASSIGRAAGELSF
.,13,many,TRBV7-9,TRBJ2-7,TGTGCCAGCAGCTTAGCGGGCTTCTACGAGCAGTACTTC,CASSLAGFYEQYF
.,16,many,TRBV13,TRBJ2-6,TGTGCCAGCAGCTTGAGGTACACTTCTGGGGCCAACGTCCTGACTTTC,CASSLRYTSGANVLTF
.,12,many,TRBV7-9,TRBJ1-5,TGTGCCAGCAGCCAGGGGAGGCAGCCCCAGCATTTT,CASSQGRQPQHF
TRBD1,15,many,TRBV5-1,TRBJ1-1,TGCGCCAGCAGCTTCTCGGGACAGGGGGTTACTGAAGCTTTCTTT,CASSFSGQGVTEAFF
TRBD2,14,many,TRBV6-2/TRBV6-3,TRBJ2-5,TGTGCCAGCAGTTACGGGGGGGTCGACGAGACCCAGTACTTC,CASSYGGVDETQYF
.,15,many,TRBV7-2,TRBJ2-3,TGTGCCAGCAGCTTGGGCTCGACTAGCACAGATACGCAGTATTTT,CASSLGSTSTDTQYF
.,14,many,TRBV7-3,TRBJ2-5,TGTGCCAGCAGTTCTAGGGGTGACGGAGAGACCCAGTACTTC,CASSSRGDGETQYF
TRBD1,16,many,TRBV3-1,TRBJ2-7,TGTGCCAGCAGCCAAGATTTGGGGACAGGGGTCTACGAGCAGTACTTC,CASSQDLGTGVYEQYF
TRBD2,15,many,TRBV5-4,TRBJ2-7,TGTGCCAGCAGCTTGGGACTAGCGGGGCAAAACGAGCAGTACTTC,CASSLGLAGQNEQYF
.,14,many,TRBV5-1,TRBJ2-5,TGCGCCAGCAGCTTCACGGCGATTAAAGAGACCCAGTACTTC,CASSFTAIKETQYF
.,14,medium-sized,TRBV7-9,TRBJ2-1,TGTGCCAGCAGCTTTGGCGGGGGCGGCAATGAGCAGTTCTTC,CASSFGGGGNEQFF
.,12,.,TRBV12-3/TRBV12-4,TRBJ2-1,TGTGCCAGCAGTTTACCCCCCCATGAGCAGTTCTTC,CASSLPPHEQFF
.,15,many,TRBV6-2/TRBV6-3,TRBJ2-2,TGTGCCAGCAGTTACTCGTACTACCTAGACGGGGAGCTGTTTTTT,CASSYSYYLDGELFF
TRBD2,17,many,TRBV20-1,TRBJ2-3,TGCAGTGCCCGTTGGGGGAGCGGGGGGGCGGGCACAGATACGCAGTATTTT,CSARWGSGGAGTDTQYF